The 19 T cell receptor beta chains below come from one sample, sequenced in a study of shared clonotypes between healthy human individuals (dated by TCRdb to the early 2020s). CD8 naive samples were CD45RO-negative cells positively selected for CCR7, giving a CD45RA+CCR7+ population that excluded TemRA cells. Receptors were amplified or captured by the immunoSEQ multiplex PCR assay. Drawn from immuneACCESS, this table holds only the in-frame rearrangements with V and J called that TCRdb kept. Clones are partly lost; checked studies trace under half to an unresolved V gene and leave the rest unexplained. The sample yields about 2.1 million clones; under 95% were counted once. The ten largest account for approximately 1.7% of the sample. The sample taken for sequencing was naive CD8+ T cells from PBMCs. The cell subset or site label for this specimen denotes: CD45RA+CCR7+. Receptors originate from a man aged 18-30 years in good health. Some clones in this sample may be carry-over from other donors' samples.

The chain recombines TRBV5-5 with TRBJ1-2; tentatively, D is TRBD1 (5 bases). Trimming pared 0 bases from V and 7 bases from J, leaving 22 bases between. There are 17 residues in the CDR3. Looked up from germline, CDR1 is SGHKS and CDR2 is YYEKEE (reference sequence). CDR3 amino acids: CASSLVSGRLREVGYTF. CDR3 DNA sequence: TGTGCCAGCAGCTTGGTATCGGGACGGCTCCGGGAGGTTGGCTACACCTTC.

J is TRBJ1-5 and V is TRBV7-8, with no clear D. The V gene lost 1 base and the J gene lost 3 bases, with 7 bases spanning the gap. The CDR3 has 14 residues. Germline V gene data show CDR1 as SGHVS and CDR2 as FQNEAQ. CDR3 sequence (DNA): TGTGCCAGCAGCTTAGTGGGAGTCAATCAGCCCCAGCATTTT. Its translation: CASSLVGVNQPQHF.

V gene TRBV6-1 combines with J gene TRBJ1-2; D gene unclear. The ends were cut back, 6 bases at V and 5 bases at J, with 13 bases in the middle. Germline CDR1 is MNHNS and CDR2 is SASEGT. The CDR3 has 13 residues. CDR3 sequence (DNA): TGTGCCAGCAGACTAGATCGAAGTTATGGCTACACCTTC. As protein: CASRLDRSYGYTF.

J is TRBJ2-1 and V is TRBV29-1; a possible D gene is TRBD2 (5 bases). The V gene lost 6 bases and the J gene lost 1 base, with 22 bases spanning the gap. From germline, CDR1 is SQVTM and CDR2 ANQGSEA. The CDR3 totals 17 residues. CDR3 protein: CSVATPAVGRSYNEQFF. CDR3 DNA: TGCAGCGTCGCCACCCCGGCCGTTGGGAGATCCTACAATGAGCAGTTCTTC.

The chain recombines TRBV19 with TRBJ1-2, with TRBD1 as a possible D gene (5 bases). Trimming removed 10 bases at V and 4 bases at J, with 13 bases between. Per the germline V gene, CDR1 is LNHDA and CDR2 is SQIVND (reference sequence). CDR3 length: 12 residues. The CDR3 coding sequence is TGTGCCACGAGGGGAGGCTTCTATGGCTACACCTTC. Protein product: CATRGGFYGYTF.

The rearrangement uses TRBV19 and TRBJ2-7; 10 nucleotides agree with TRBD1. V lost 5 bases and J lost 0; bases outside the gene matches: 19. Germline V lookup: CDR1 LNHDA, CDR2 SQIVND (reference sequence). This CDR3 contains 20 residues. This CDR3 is CASSERPGQGTLRVSYEQYF. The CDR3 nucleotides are TGTGCCAGTAGTGAGAGACCGGGACAGGGGACTTTAAGGGTCTCCTACGAGCAGTACTTC.

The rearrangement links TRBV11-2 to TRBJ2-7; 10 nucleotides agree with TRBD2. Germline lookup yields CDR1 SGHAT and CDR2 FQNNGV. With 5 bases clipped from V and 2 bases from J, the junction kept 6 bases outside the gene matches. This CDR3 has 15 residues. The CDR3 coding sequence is TGTGCCAGCAGCCCCCGGACTAGCGGAACCTACGAGCAGTACTTC. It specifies CASSPRTSGTYEQYF. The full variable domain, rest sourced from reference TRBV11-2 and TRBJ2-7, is EAGVAQSPRYKIIEKRQSVAFWCNPISGHATLYWYQQILGQGPKLLIQFQNNGVVDDSQLPKDRFSAERLKGVDSTLKIQPAKLEDSAVYLCASSPRTSGTYEQYFGPGTRLTVT.

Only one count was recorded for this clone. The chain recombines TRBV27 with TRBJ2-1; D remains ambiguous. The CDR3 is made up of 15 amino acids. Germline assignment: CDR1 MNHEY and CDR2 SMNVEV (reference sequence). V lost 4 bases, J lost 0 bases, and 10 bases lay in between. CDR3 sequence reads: CASSSTLSSYNEQFF. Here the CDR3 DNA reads TGTGCCAGCAGTTCCACCCTAAGCTCCTACAATGAGCAGTTCTTC.

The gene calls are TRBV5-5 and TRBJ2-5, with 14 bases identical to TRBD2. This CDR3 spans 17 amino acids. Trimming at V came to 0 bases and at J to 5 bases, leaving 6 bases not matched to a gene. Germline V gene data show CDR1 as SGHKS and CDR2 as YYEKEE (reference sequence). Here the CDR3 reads CASSLDTTSGRAETQYF. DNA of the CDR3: TGTGCCAGCAGCTTGGACACGACTAGCGGGAGGGCCGAGACCCAGTACTTC. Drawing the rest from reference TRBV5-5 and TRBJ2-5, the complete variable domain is DAGVTQSPTHLIKTRGQQVTLRCSPISGHKSVSWYQQVLGQGPQFIFQYYEKEERGRGNFPDRFSARQFPNYSSELNVNALLLGDSALYLCASSLDTTSGRAETQYFGPGTRLLVL.

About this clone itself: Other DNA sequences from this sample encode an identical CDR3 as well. The CDR3 here is CASSPGASNQPQHF. Here the CDR3 DNA reads TGTGCCAGCAGCCCGGGCGCGAGCAATCAGCCCCAGCATTTT. The chain has TRBV27 and TRBJ1-5; D gene uncertain. The CDR3 is 14 amino acids. Trimming took 6 bases from V and 1 from J, leaving 10 bases between them. Per germline, CDR1 MNHEY and CDR2 SMNVEV (reference sequence).

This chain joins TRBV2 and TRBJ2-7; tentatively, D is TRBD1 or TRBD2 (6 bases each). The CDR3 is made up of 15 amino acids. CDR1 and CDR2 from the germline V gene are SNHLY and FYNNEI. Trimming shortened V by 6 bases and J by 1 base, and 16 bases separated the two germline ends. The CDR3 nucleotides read TGTGCCAGCAGCGACCCTAGGGGGGAGTCCTACGAGCAGTACTTC. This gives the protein CASSDPRGESYEQYF. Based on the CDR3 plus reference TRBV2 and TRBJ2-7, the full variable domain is EPEVTQTPSHQVTQMGQEVILRCVPISNHLYFYWYRQILGQKVEFLVSFYNNEISEKSEIFDDQFSVERPDGSNFTLKIRSTKLEDSAMYFCASSDPRGESYEQYFGPGTRLTVT.

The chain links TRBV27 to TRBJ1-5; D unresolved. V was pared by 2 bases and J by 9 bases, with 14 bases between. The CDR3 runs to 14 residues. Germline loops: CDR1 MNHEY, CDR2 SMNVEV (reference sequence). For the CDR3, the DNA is TGTGCCAGCAGTTTAGACGGCAATGGAGGGCCCCAGCATTTT. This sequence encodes CASSLDGNGGPQHF.

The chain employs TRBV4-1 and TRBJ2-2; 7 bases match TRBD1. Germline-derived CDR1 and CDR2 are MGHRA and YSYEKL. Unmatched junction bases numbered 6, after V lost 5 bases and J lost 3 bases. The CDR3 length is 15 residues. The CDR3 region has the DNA TGCGCCAGCAGCACCCGGACAGGAGACACCGGGGAGCTGTTTTTT. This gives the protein CASSTRTGDTGELFF.

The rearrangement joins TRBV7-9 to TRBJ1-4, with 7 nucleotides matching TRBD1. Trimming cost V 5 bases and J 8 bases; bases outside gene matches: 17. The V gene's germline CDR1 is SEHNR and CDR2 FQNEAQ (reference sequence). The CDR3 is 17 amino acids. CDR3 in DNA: TGTGCCAGCAGCCCACTAGAGGGGTGGACAGGAAAGGAAAAACTGTTTTTT. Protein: CASSPLEGWTGKEKLFF.

This chain's CDR3 is CASSSDPGTASWDEQFF. The CDR3 bases are TGTGCCAGCAGCTCTGACCCCGGGACAGCTAGTTGGGATGAGCAGTTCTTC. This chain joins TRBV7-9 and TRBJ2-1; 7 bases align to TRBD1. The V gene end was trimmed by 4 bases and the J gene end by 8 bases; junction bases not matched to a gene: 17. Germline-derived CDR1 and CDR2 are SEHNR and FQNEAQ (reference sequence). This CDR3 contains 17 residues.

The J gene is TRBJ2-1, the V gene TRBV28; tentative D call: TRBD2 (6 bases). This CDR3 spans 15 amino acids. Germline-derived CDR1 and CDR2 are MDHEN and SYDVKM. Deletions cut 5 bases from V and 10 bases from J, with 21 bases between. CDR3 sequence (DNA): TGTGCCAGCAGTCAACCTAGGGACTCTGGGGGAGAGCAGTTCTTC. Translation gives CASSQPRDSGGEQFF.

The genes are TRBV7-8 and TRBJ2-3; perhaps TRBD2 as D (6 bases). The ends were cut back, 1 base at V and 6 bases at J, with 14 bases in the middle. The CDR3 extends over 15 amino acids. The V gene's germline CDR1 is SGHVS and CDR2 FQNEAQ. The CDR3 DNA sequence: TGTGCCAGCAGCTTAGGACTAGGTCGGTTGGATACGCAGTATTTT. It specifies CASSLGLGRLDTQYF.

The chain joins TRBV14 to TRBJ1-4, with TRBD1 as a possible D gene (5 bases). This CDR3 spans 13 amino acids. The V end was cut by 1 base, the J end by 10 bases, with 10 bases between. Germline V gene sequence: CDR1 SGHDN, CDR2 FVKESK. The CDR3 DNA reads TGTGCCAGCAGCCAAGCATGGGGGGGAAAACTGTTTTTT. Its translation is CASSQAWGGKLFF. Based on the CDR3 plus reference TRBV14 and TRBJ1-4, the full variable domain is EAGVTQFPSHSVIEKGQTVTLRCDPISGHDNLYWYRRVMGKEIKFLLHFVKESKQDESGMPNNRFLAERTGGTYSTLKVQPAELEDSGVYFCASSQAWGGKLFFGSGTQLSVL.

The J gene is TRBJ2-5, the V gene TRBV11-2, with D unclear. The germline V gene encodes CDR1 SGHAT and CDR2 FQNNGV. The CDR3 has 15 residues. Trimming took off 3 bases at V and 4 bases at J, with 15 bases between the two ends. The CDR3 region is CASSLIPGFGETQYF. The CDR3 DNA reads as TGTGCCAGCAGCTTGATCCCCGGGTTCGGAGAGACCCAGTACTTC.